This T cell receptor (beta chain) was obtained from a study of T cell responses to AZD1222 COVID-19 vaccine (dated by TCRdb to the early 2020s). Some background on the complete study: AZD1222 recipients whose second dose came at about 4 weeks and those whose second dose came at about 12 weeks were combined into one group, since spike-specific TCR depth and breadth did not differ between the two schedules. A total of 233 trial participants underwent TCR sequencing, of whom roughly 210 had received two doses of AZD1222 and 26 had received two doses of the MenACWY control vaccine. Enrollment into the trials was organized by age into subgroups of 18-55, 56-69 and 70-plus years, and those subgroups contained roughly 150, 30 and 60 TCR-sequenced participants, respectively.

The germline V gene gives CDR1 as SGDLS and CDR2 as YYNGEE. V and J lose 0 bases and 1 base, and a span of 10 bases separates them. The CDR3 has 15 amino acids, counting the end cysteine and phenylalanine. CDR3 DNA is the only sequence kept; it has 45 bases, read in frame from the first base. The CDR3 regions of human TCRbeta chains were subjected to immunosequencing. In the original analysis: Repertoire TCRs were checked for matches against a reference library of SARS-CoV-2-specific TCRs that had been generated using the MIRA antigen-specificity platform. Breadth meant the fraction of unique TCRs that were SARS-CoV-2-associated, whereas depth meant the fraction of total T cells that were SARS-CoV-2-associated. Using the MIRA data, each spike-specific TCR was mapped to the spike region that the TCR reacts to and placed in a CD4 or CD8 class. Log10-transformed breadth and depth values were compared by one-way ANOVA with Sidak's multiple comparisons tests. What TCRdb holds here is the immuneACCESS table cut down to in-frame rearrangements. Part of the clones is not present; checked against another copy, under half of the missing clones reflect an unresolved V gene, and the others are unexplained. The V and J calls and the clone size are those of that table, but D and trimming were determined from the DNA. Counted in this sample were 120,000 to 150,000 clones; 90% of them appeared once. 3.4% of the sample belongs to the ten largest clones.

For this clone: Its binding antigen is unknown. Per-nucleotide qualities are absent, and no much larger clonotype sits a single base away.

The sample's time point label is to be understood as: baseline before first vaccination. Vaccinee samples came from UK trials COV001 and COV002, including a single-blind randomized controlled phase 2/3 trial of AZD1222 (ChAdOx1 nCoV-19) in healthy adults. For TCRbeta chain sequencing, PBMC samples were collected from trial participants at day 0 and at day 28 after the second dose. Overall study outcomes, separate from this receptor: Reportedly, close to half of the unique spike-specific TCRs recognized epitopes lying outside the regions that are mutated in the B.1.351 and B.1.1.7 variants. CD4 TCRs associated with the vaccine covered the entire spike protein, and the dominant responses were in regions 160-218 and 743-854. Most participants were white British and females outnumbered males, and the authors suggested that clonal diversity may have been underestimated. Conclusions about previously exposed vaccinees are limited because only five or six AZD1222 recipients were SARS-CoV-2 seropositive at baseline. After two AZD1222 doses, spike-specific TCR breadth and depth were significantly higher than at day 0 and than in MenACWY recipients. Because no samples from the day 14 peak response were available, repertoires could be characterized only after the peak T cell response. In the small 56-69-year group, the increase in depth fell short of significance, most likely because of low power.

This clonotype was sampled from an adult in good health. This sample comprised peripheral blood, obtained on day 0 of AZD1222 vaccination. The rearrangement combines TRBV9 with TRBJ1-1; no D gene can be assigned with confidence. The DNA sequence follows: TGTGCCAGCAGCGTAGAAGGATTTTCGAACACTGAAGCTTTCTTT. It translates as CASSVEGFSNTEAFF.